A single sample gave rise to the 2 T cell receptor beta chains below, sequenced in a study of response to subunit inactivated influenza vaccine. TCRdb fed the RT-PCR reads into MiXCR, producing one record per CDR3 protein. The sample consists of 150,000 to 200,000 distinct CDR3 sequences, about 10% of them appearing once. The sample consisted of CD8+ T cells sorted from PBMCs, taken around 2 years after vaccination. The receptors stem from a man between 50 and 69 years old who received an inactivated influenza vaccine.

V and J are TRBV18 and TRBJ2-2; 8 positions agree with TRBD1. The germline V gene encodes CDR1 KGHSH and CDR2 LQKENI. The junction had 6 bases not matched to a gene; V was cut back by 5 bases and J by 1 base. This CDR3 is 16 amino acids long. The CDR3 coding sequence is TGTGCCAGCTCATCGTGGACAGGGAGGAACACCGGGGAGCTGTTTTTT. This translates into CASSSWTGRNTGELFF. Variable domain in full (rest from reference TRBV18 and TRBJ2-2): NAGVMQNPRHLVRRRGQEARLRCSPMKGHSHVYWYRQLPEEGLKFMVYLQKENIIDESGMPKERFSAEFPKEGPSILRIQQVVRGDSAAYFCASSSWTGRNTGELFFGEGSRLTVL.

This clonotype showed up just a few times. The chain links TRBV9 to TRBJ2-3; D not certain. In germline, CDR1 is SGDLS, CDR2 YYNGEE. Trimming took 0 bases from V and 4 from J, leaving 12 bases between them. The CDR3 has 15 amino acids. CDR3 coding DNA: TGTGCCAGCAGCGTAGGAAGCGACCCGCCAGATACGCAGTATTTT. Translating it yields CASSVGSDPPDTQYF.